This T cell receptor beta chain was retrieved from a study of CD8 T cells in Susac syndrome. The study's findings and limits: A relatively small number of individuals underwent TCR sequencing and HLA analysis.

With random hexamers, reverse transcription was performed on about 0.5 to 1 ug of RNA. The authors amplified TCR beta CDR3 across 54 Vbeta and 13 Jbeta using immunoSEQ multiplex PCR. TCRdb passed the immunoSEQ multiplex PCR reads through MiXCR, listing each CDR3 protein once. The data show about 120,000 distinct CDR3 sequences, approximately 94% seen once. Sequencing of TCR beta was undertaken in CD8+ and CD4+ T cells derived from blood. Concerning this clonotype itself: Its specificity is unknown.

The sequence came from a human donor in good health. What was sequenced was CD4+ T cells from PBMCs.

The CDR3 is CASSLGALAANTGELFF. Written as DNA, the CDR3 is TGTGCCAGCAGCTTAGGGGCACTAGCGGCGAACACCGGGGAGCTGTTTTTT. This sequence joins TRBV7-9 and TRBJ2-2, with 8 bases matching TRBD2. Unmatched junction bases numbered 4, after V lost 1 base and J lost 0 bases. Germline CDR1 is SEHNR and CDR2 is FQNEAQ (reference sequence). The CDR3 runs to 17 residues.